The clone carrying this T cell receptor beta chain was picked up a small number of times. The authors drew about 9.9 milliliters of peripheral blood from each donor. The source of the sample is a study of blood T cells in healthy people across ages. CDR3 length: 11 amino acids. Between the trimmed V and J ends, which lost 0 bases and 4 bases, there was a span of 1 base. Per germline, CDR1 SNHLY and CDR2 FYNNEI. A second PCR of about 7 to 12 cycles used a sample-barcoded 5' primer and a J-beta primer mix. One entry per CDR3 protein results from TCRdb running MiXCR on the 5' RACE reads. The sample lists about 540,000 distinct CDR3 sequences, around 24% occurring once. The same data also contributed to another study, on T cells of mothers and their children. This second study notes: Donors were three healthy Caucasian mothers and their six children. Per mother, over 8 million TCR beta CDR3 reads were obtained; per child, about 3 million. For related and unrelated pairs alike, thymic selection shapes TCR recombination output similarly.

The sample taken for sequencing was blood. This clonotype originated in a boy under 18 in good health. J is TRBJ2-7 and V is TRBV2, with D unresolved. The CDR3 loop is CASSEAYEQYF. The CDR3 DNA is TGTGCCAGCAGTGAAGCGTACGAGCAGTACTTC. The whole variable domain, remainder taken from reference TRBV2 and TRBJ2-7, is EPEVTQTPSHQVTQMGQEVILRCVPISNHLYFYWYRQILGQKVEFLVSFYNNEISEKSEIFDDQFSVERPDGSNFTLKIRSTKLEDSAMYFCASSEAYEQYFGPGTRLTVT.